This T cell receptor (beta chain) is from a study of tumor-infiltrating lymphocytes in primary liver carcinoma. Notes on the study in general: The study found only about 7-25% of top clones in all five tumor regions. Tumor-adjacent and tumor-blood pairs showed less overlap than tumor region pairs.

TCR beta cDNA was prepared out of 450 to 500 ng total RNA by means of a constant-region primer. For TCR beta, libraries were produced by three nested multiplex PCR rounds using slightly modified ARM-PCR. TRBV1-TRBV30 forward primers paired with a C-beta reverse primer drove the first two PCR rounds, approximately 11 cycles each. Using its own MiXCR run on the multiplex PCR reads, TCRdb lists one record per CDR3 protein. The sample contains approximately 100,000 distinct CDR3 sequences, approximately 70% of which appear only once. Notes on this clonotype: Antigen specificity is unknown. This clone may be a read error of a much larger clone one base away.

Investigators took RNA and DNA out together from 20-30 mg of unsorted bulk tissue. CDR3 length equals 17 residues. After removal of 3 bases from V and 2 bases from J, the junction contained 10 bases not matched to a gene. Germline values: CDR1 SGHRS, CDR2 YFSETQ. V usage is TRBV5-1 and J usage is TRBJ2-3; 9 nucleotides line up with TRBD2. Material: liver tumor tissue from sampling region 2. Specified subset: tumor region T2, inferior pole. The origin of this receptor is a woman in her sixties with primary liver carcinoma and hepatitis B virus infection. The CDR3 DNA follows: TGCGCCAGCAGCTATAGCGGGAGTGCTGGGACCACAGATACGCAGTATTTT. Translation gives CASSYSGSAGTTDTQYF.